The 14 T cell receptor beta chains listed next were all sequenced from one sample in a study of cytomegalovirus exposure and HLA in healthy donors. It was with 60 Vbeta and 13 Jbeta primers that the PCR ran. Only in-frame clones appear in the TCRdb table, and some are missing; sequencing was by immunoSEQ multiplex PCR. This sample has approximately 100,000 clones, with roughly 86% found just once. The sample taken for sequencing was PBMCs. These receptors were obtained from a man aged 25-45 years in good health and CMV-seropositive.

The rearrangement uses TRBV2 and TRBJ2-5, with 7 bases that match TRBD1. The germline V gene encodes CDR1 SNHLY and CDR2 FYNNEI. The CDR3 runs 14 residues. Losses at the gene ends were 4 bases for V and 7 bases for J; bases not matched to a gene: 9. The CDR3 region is CASSGVTGPGTQYF. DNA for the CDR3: TGTGCCAGCAGTGGGGTGACAGGGCCAGGGACCCAGTACTTC.

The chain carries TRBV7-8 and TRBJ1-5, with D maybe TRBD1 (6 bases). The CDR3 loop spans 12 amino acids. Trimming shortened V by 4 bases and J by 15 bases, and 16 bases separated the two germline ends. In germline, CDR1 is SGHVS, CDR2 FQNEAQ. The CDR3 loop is CASSYSGAPWHF. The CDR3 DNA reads TGTGCCAGCAGCTACTCAGGGGCCCCGTGGCATTTT.

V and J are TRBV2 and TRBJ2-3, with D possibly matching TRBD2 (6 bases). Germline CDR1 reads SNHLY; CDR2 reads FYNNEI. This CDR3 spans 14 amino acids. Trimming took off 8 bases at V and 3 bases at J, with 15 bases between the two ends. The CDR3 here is CASGGAGWTDTQYF. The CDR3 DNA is TGTGCCAGCGGCGGGGCAGGGTGGACAGATACGCAGTATTTT.

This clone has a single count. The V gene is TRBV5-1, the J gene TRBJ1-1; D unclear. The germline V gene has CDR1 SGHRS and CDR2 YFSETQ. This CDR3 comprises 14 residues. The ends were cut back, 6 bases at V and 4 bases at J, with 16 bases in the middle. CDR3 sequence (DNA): TGCGCCAGCAACGAAATGCGGGGATCCACTGAAGCTTTCTTT. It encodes CASNEMRGSTEAFF. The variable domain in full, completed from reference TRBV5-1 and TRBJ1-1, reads KAGVTQTPRYLIKTRGQQVTLSCSPISGHRSVSWYQQTPGQGLQFLFEYFSETQRNKGNFPGRFSGRQFSNSRSEMNVSTLELGDSALYLCASNEMRGSTEAFFGQGTRLTVV.

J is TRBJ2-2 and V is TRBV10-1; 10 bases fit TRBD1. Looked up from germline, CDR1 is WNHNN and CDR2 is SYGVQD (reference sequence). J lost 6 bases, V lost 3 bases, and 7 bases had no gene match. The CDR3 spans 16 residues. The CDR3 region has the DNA TGCGCCAGCAGTGATCCCGGGACAGGGGTCCCCGGGGAGCTGTTTTTT. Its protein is CASSDPGTGVPGELFF.

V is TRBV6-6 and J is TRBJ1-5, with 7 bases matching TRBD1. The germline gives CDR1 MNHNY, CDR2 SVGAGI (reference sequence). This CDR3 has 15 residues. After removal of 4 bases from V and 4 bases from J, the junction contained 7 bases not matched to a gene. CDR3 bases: TGTGCCAGCAGTTGGGACAGTTTTCGGAATCAGCCCCAGCATTTT. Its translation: CASSWDSFRNQPQHF.

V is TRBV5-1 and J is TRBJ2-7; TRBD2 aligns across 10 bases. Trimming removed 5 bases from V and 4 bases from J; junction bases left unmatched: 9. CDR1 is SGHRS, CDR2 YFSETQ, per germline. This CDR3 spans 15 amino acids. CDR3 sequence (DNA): TGCGCCAGCAGGGACCCTAGCGGGAGTGGGTACGAGCAGTACTTC. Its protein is CASRDPSGSGYEQYF. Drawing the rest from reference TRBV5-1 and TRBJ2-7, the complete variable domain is KAGVTQTPRYLIKTRGQQVTLSCSPISGHRSVSWYQQTPGQGLQFLFEYFSETQRNKGNFPGRFSGRQFSNSRSEMNVSTLELGDSALYLCASRDPSGSGYEQYFGPGTRLTVT.

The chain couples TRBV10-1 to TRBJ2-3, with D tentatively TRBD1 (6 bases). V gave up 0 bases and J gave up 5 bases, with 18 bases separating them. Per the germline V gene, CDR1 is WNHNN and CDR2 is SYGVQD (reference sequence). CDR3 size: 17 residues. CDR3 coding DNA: TGCGCCAGCAGTGAGTCGAGGGGGACCGCTGCAAGAGATACGCAGTATTTT. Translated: CASSESRGTAARDTQYF.

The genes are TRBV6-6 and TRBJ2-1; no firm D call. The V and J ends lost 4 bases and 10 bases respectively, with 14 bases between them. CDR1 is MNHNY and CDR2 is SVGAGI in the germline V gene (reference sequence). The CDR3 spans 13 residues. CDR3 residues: CASSFGGSMEQFF. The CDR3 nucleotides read TGTGCCAGCAGTTTCGGCGGATCAATGGAGCAGTTCTTC.

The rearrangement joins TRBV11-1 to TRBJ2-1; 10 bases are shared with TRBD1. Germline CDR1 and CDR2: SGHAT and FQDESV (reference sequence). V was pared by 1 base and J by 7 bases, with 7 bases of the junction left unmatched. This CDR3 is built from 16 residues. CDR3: CASSLVTGGIGNEQFF. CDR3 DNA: TGTGCCAGCAGCTTAGTGACAGGGGGCATTGGGAATGAGCAGTTCTTC.

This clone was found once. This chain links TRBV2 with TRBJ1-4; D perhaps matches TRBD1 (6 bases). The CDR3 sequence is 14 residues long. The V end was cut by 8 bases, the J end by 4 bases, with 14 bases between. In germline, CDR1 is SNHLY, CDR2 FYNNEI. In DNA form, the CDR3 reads TGTGCCAGCCAAAAGGGACAAATTAATGAAAAACTGTTTTTT. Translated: CASQKGQINEKLFF.

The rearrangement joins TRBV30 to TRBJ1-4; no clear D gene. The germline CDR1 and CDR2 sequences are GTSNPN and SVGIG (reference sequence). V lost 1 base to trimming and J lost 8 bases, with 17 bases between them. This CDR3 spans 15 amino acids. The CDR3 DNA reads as TGTGCCTGGAGTGCGGGAAGGGAGTTGGGGGAAAAACTGTTTTTT. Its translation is CAWSAGRELGEKLFF. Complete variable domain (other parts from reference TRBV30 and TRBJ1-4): SQTIHQWPATLVQPVGSPLSLECTVEGTSNPNLYWYRQAAGRGLQLLFYSVGIGQISSEVPQNLSASRPQDRQFILSSKKLLLSDSGFYLCAWSAGRELGEKLFFGSGTQLSVL.

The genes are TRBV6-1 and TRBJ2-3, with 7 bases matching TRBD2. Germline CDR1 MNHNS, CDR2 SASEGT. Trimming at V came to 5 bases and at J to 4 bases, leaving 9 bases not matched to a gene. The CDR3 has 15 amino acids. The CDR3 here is CASSRYAGVADTQYF. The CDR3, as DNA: TGTGCCAGCAGTCGCTACGCGGGAGTCGCAGATACGCAGTATTTT.

The CDR3 here is CASSPRTDSGNTIYF. CDR3 coding DNA: TGCGCCAGCAGCCCAAGGACAGATTCTGGAAACACCATATATTTT. This chain connects TRBV5-1 to TRBJ1-3; D may be TRBD1 (6 bases). Germline V gene sequence: CDR1 SGHRS, CDR2 YFSETQ. The CDR3 length is 15 residues. The V and J ends lost 4 bases and 1 base respectively, with 12 bases between them. Combining the CDR3 with reference TRBV5-1 and TRBJ1-3 gives the whole variable domain KAGVTQTPRYLIKTRGQQVTLSCSPISGHRSVSWYQQTPGQGLQFLFEYFSETQRNKGNFPGRFSGRQFSNSRSEMNVSTLELGDSALYLCASSPRTDSGNTIYFGEGSWLTVV.